This T cell receptor (beta chain) originates from a study of radiation and T cells in renal cell carcinoma. Overall study findings and caveats: No pretreatment tumor biopsies were available for baseline clonotypes.

The time point: baseline pretreatment blood. This sample's treatment: 15 Gy SBRT to primary tumor, nephrectomy 4 weeks later. Blood was sampled at baseline, 2 weeks and 4 weeks after SBRT. Clear cell pathology was present in this patient's renal cell carcinoma. Germline CDR1 is LNHDA and CDR2 is SQIVND (reference sequence). V lost 2 bases and J lost 9; bases outside the gene matches: 7. The CDR3 length is 14 residues. Clones were read by immunoSEQ multiplex PCR, and TCRdb kept only the in-frame ones, dropping some. Seen here are about 160,000 clones, about 87% observed once, and the top ten hold around 4.4%. As regards this clone: Its antigen remains unidentified.

This sequence joins TRBV19 and TRBJ2-1; the match to TRBD1 covers 7 bases. The sequence derives from a woman in her 70s with renal cell carcinoma. The sample consisted of blood, taken from a patient whose treatment included radiotherapy and nephrectomy. CDR3 nucleotides: TGTGCCAGTAGTATAAGGAAGGGGGCGTCTGAGCAGTTCTTC. Amino acid sequence: CASSIRKGASEQFF.